The 10 T cell receptor beta chains below come from one sample, sequenced in a study of T cells in Graves' hyperthyroidism and ophthalmopathy. It was RNA transcripts that yielded the amplified TCR beta CDR3 regions. Carried out on the TCR CDR3, a first-round RT-PCR used the HTBI primer set. MiXCR, applied by TCRdb to the multiplex PCR reads, yields one record per CDR3 protein. The sample shows a few hundred thousand distinct CDR3 sequences, around 16% of them seen only once. Sequencing was carried out using blood. The receptor source for this set is a woman aged 30 to 39 with Graves' ophthalmopathy.

The chain joins TRBV12-3 or TRBV12-4 to TRBJ2-7, with D unresolved. V gave up 1 base and J gave up 7 bases, with 8 bases separating them. CDR3 length equals 12 residues. DNA of the CDR3: TGTGCCAGCAGTTTAGGGAGTAGAGAGCAGTACTTC. This translates into CASSLGSREQYF.

This clonotype occurred a few times. The chain couples TRBV25-1 to TRBJ1-2; no firm D call. CDR3 length: 15 residues. The germline V and J ends were trimmed by 1 base and 7 bases, with 16 bases remaining between them. The germline gives CDR1 MGHDK, CDR2 SYGVNS. CDR3 DNA sequence: TGTGCCAGCAGTGAATCCAGGCTAGGGCTAGGTGGCTACACCTTC. Protein: CASSESRLGLGGYTF.

There are many counts of this clonotype. The genes are TRBV9 and TRBJ2-1, with D perhaps TRBD2 (7 bases). V was shortened by 6 bases and J by 5 bases, with 18 bases between the two germline ends. Per germline, CDR1 SGDLS and CDR2 YYNGEE. The CDR3 sequence is 15 residues long. DNA for the CDR3: TGTGCCAGCACCTTAGGGGGGCGGGGGAACAATGAGCAGTTCTTC. The encoded protein is CASTLGGRGNNEQFF.

This clonotype was detected many times. The V call is TRBV28, the J call TRBJ1-4, with D tentatively TRBD1 (6 bases). The ends were cut back, 5 bases at V and 8 bases at J, with 9 bases in the middle. CDR1 is MDHEN and CDR2 is SYDVKM in the germline V gene. The CDR3 extends over 12 amino acids. The CDR3: CASSGRGEKLFF. CDR3 DNA: TGTGCCAGCAGTGGCAGGGGAGAAAAACTGTTTTTT.

In this sample, this clonotype turned up many times. The rearrangement uses TRBV12-3 or TRBV12-4 and TRBJ2-1; D remains ambiguous. Trimming left V 6 bases short and J 7 bases short, with 13 bases between. The CDR3 runs to 13 residues. The CDR3 sequence: CASREPPGNEQFF. CDR3 sequence (DNA): TGTGCCAGCAGGGAACCTCCTGGGAATGAGCAGTTCTTC.

This clonotype was counted many times. The genes are TRBV6-1 and TRBJ1-1, with TRBD1 as a possible D gene (6 bases). CDR3 length: 12 amino acids. Germline V gives CDR1 MNHNS, CDR2 SASEGT. The V gene lost 7 bases and the J gene lost 4 bases, with 10 bases spanning the gap. The CDR3 loop is CASTGASTEAFF. CDR3 coding DNA: TGTGCCAGCACAGGGGCGAGCACTGAAGCTTTCTTT.

This clonotype was counted a few times. A junction end diverges from the germline sequence, so it may reflect a read error. V is TRBV9 and J is TRBJ2-2; TRBD2 matches at 11 bases. This CDR3 has 16 amino acids. The V gene's germline CDR1 is SGDLS and CDR2 YYNGEE. The CDR3 reads CASSLSGRASPGELFF. DNA for the CDR3: TGTGCCAGCAGTCTTAGCGGGAGGGCCTCTCCCGGAGAGCTGTTTTTT.

The chain has TRBV12-3 or TRBV12-4 and TRBJ2-3; a weak D match, TRBD2 (5 bases). The CDR3 loop spans 15 amino acids. Trimming removed 6 bases from V and 0 bases from J, with 13 bases in between. For the CDR3, the DNA is TGTGCCAGCAGGGCTCTAGCTCCTAGCACAGATACGCAGTATTTT. It encodes CASRALAPSTDTQYF.

Many counts were recorded for this clonotype. The chain recombines TRBV20-1 with TRBJ2-1, with 7 bases fitting TRBD2. The trim removed 1 base at V and 6 bases at J, leaving 6 bases unmatched. The CDR3 spans 14 residues. CDR1 is DFQATT, CDR2 SNEGSKA, per germline (reference sequence). The CDR3 DNA is TGCAGTGCTAGAGGGGGGGGTAAGCGCAATGAGCAGTTCTTC. Protein: CSARGGGKRNEQFF.

J is TRBJ2-3 and V is TRBV28; 8 positions agree with TRBD1. Germline V CDR1 and CDR2: MDHEN, SYDVKM. This CDR3 comprises 12 residues. The V and J ends lost 7 bases and 8 bases, in that order; junction bases with no gene match: 5. CDR3 protein: CASNSDRGTQYF. DNA for the CDR3: TGTGCCAGCAACTCCGACAGGGGTACGCAGTATTTT.